A selection of T cell receptor beta chains follows, all from one sample in a study of human T cells and chemical hapten exposure. From the RACE reads, TCRdb called clonotypes with MiXCR, one entry per CDR3 protein. Of 80,000 to 95,000 distinct CDR3 sequences in the sample, roughly 11% are singletons; the top ten hold 2.2%. Sample: whole blood, taken in connection with sensitization to the hapten diphenylcyclopropenone (DPC). The receptors were gathered from a man in his forties with alopecia areata. Some clones in this sample may be carry-over from other donors' samples. The CDR3 runs from the conserved cysteine through the conserved F or W. D genes are given only for firm matches. Clone sizes are given selectively: once, few, many, or a class where the clone is expanded.

CDR3aa: CSAPQGIGETQYF; CDR3nt: TGCAGTGCCCCCCAGGGGATCGGTGAGACCCAGTACTTC; abundance: few; v_gene: TRBV20-1; j_gene: TRBJ2-5; d_gene: -
CDR3aa: CASSQRQGTIQYF; CDR3nt: TGTGCCAGCAGCCAACGACAGGGAACCATTCAGTACTTC; abundance: many; v_gene: TRBV11-3; j_gene: TRBJ2-4; d_gene: TRBD1
CDR3aa: CATSAQDQETQYF; CDR3nt: TGTGCCACCAGTGCCCAGGACCAAGAGACCCAGTACTTC; abundance: -; v_gene: TRBV24-1; j_gene: TRBJ2-5; d_gene: -
CDR3aa: CSATKDPLPDTDTQYF; CDR3nt: TGCAGTGCTACCAAGGACCCGCTCCCCGACACAGATACGCAGTATTTT; abundance: -; v_gene: TRBV20-1; j_gene: TRBJ2-3; d_gene: -
CDR3aa: CASSFDPGSLSFNEQFF; CDR3nt: TGTGCCAGCAGCTTTGACCCCGGGTCGCTGAGTTTCAATGAGCAGTTCTTC; abundance: -; v_gene: TRBV7-2; j_gene: TRBJ2-1; d_gene: -
CDR3aa: CSGRDYDTQYF; CDR3nt: TGCAGCGGGAGGGACTACGATACGCAGTATTTT; abundance: -; v_gene: TRBV29-1; j_gene: TRBJ2-3; d_gene: TRBD2
CDR3aa: CASSLDPGRNQPQHF; CDR3nt: TGCGCCAGCAGCTTGGATCCAGGGAGAAATCAGCCCCAGCATTTT; abundance: -; v_gene: TRBV5-1; j_gene: TRBJ1-5; d_gene: -
CDR3aa: CASSRDPGTDTQYF; CDR3nt: TGTGCTAGCAGCCGGGACCCCGGGACAGATACGCAGTATTTT; abundance: few; v_gene: TRBV7-7; j_gene: TRBJ2-3; d_gene: -
CDR3aa: CASSGVGTFNQPQHF; CDR3nt: TGTGCCAGCAGCGGGGTCGGGACCTTCAATCAGCCCCAGCATTTT; abundance: many; v_gene: TRBV9; j_gene: TRBJ1-5; d_gene: -
CDR3aa: CASSPRLARNEQFF; CDR3nt: TGTGCCAGCAGCCCACGACTAGCGAGGAATGAGCAGTTCTTC; abundance: few; v_gene: TRBV14; j_gene: TRBJ2-1; d_gene: TRBD2
CDR3aa: CASSLNILRAYQETQYF; CDR3nt: TGTGCCAGCAGCTTGAACATCCTTAGGGCGTACCAAGAGACCCAGTACTTC; abundance: -; v_gene: TRBV5-6; j_gene: TRBJ2-5; d_gene: -
CDR3aa: CASSLEGTPTEAFF; CDR3nt: TGCGCCAGCAGCTTGGAAGGGACGCCCACTGAAGCTTTCTTT; abundance: -; v_gene: TRBV5-1; j_gene: TRBJ1-1; d_gene: -
CDR3aa: CASSLNGRRTPDLF; CDR3nt: TGTGCCAGCAGCTTAAATGGGAGAAGGACTCCCGATCTTTTT; abundance: few; v_gene: TRBV7-8; j_gene: TRBJ1-4; d_gene: -